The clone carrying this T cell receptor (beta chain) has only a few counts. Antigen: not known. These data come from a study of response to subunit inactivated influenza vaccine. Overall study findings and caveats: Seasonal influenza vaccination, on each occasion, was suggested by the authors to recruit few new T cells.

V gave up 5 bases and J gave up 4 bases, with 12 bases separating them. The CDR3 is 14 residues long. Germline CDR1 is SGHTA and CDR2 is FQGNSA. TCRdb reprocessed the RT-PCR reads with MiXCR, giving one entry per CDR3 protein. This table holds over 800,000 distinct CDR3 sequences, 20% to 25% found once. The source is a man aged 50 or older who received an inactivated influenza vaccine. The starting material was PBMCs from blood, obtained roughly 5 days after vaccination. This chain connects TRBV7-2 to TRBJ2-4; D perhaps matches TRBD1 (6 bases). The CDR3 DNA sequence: TGTGCCAGCAGCCCCCCTACAGGGAAAAACATTCAGTACTTC. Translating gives CASSPPTGKNIQYF.